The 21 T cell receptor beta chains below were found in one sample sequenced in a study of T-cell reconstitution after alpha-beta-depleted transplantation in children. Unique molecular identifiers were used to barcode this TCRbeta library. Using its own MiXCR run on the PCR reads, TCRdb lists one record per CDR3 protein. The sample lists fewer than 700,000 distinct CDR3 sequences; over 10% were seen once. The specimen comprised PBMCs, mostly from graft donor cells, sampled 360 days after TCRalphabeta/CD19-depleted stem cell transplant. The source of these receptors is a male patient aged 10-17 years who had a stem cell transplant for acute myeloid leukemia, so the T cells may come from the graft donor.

The CDR3 sequence is CASSAAGSGYNSPLHF. The CDR3 region has the DNA TGTGCCAGCAGTGCGGCAGGATCAGGCTATAATTCACCCCTCCACTTT. The genes are TRBV28 and TRBJ1-6; D uncertain. This CDR3 has 16 amino acids. CDR1 and CDR2 from the germline V gene are MDHEN and SYDVKM. V was clipped by 5 bases and J by 3 bases, with 14 bases between them.

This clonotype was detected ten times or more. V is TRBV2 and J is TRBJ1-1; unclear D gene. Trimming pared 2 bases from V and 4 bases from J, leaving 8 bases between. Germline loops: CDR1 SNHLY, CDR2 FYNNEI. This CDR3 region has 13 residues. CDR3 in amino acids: CASSEMRSTEAFF. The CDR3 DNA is TGTGCCAGCAGTGAAATGAGATCCACTGAAGCTTTCTTT. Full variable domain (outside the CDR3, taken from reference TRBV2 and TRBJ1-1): EPEVTQTPSHQVTQMGQEVILRCVPISNHLYFYWYRQILGQKVEFLVSFYNNEISEKSEIFDDQFSVERPDGSNFTLKIRSTKLEDSAMYFCASSEMRSTEAFFGQGTRLTVV.

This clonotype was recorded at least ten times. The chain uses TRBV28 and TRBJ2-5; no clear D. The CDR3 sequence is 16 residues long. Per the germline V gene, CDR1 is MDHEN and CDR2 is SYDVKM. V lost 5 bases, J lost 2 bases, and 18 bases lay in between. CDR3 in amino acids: CASSPSRLGVQETQYF. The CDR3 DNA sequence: TGTGCCAGCAGTCCATCCCGGCTAGGCGTTCAAGAGACCCAGTACTTC.

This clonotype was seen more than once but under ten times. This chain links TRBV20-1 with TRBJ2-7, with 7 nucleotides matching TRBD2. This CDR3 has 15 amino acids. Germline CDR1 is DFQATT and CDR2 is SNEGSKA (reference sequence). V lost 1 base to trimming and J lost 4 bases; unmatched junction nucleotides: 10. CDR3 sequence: CSARASAGALYEQYF. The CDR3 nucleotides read TGCAGTGCTAGAGCCTCGGCGGGAGCTCTGTACGAGCAGTACTTC.

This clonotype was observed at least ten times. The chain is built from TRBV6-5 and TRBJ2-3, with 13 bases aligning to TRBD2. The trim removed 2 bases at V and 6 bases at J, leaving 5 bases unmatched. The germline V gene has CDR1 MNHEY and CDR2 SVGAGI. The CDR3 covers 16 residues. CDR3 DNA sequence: TGTGCCAGCAGTTACATCGGACTAGCGGGAGCGGATACGCAGTATTTT. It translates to CASSYIGLAGADTQYF.

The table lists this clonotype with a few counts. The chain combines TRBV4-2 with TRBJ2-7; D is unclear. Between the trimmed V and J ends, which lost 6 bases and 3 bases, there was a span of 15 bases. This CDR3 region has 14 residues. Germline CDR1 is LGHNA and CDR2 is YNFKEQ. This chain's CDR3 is CASRIEANGYEQYF. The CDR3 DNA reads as TGTGCCAGCAGGATCGAAGCAAACGGCTACGAGCAGTACTTC.

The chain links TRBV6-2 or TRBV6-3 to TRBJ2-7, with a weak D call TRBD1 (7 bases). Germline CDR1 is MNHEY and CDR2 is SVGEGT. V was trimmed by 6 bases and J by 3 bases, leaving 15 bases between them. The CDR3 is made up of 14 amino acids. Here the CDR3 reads CASSRRRGLYEQYF. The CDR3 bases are TGTGCCAGCAGCCGGCGGAGGGGGCTCTACGAGCAGTACTTC.

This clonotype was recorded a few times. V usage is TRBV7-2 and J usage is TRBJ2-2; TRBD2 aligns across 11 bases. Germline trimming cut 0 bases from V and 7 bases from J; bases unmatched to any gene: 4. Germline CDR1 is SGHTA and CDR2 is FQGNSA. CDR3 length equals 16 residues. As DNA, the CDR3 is TGTGCCAGCAGCTTAGCCGCGGGACTAGCGGTCGGGGAGCTGTTTTTT. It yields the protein CASSLAAGLAVGELFF.

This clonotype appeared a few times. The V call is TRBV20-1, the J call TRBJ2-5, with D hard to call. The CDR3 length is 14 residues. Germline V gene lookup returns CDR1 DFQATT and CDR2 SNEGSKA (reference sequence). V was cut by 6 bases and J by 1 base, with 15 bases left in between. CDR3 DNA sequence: TGCAGTGCCCTCGGCTGGGCCACCCAAGAGACCCAGTACTTC. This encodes CSALGWATQETQYF.

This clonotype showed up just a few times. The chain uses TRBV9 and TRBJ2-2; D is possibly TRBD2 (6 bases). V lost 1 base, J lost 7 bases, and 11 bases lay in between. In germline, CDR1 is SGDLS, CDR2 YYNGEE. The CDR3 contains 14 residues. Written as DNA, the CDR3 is TGTGCCAGCAGCGTAACGGGGGAGTACGGGGAGCTGTTTTTT. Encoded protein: CASSVTGEYGELFF.

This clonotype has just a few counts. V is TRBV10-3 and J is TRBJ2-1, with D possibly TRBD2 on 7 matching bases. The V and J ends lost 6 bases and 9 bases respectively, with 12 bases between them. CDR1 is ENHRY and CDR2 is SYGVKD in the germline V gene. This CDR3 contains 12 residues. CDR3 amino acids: CAISGGGSEQFF. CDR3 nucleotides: TGTGCCATCAGCGGCGGGGGCAGTGAGCAGTTCTTC.

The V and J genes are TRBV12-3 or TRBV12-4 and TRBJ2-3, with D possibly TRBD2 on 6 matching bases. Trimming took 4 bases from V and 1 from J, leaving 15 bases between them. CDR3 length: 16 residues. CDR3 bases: TGTGCCAGCAGTTCCCGGGCGGGGACTCGCACAGATACGCAGTATTTT. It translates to CASSSRAGTRTDTQYF.

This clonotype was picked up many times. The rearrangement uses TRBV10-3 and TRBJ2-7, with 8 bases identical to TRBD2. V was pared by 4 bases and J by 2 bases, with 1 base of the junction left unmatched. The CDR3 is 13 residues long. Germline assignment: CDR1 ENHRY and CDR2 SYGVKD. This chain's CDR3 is CAISAGGPYEQYF. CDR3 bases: TGTGCCATCAGTGCGGGAGGGCCCTACGAGCAGTACTTC.

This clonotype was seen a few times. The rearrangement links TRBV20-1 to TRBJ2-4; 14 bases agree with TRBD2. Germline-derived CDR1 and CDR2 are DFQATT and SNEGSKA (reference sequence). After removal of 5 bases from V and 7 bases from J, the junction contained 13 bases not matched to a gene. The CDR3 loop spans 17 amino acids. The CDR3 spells CSAGTSGSPTPKNIQYF. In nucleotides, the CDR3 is TGCAGTGCTGGGACTAGCGGGAGTCCCACGCCAAAGAACATTCAGTACTTC.

The CDR3 DNA is TGCAGCGTTGGGGGTGAGAACACTGAAGCTTTCTTT. Translated: CSVGGENTEAFF. The chain has TRBV29-1 and TRBJ1-1; no reliable D call. The CDR3 runs to 12 residues. Trimming shortened V by 4 bases and J by 1 base, and 7 bases separated the two germline ends. Germline CDR1 SQVTM, CDR2 ANQGSEA.

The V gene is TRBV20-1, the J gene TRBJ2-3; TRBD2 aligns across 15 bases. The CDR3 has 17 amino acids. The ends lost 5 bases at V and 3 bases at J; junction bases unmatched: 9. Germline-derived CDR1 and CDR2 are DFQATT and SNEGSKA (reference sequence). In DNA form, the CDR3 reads TGCAGTGCTCGCGGACTAGCGGGAGGGCCAATAACAGATACGCAGTATTTT. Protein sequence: CSARGLAGGPITDTQYF.

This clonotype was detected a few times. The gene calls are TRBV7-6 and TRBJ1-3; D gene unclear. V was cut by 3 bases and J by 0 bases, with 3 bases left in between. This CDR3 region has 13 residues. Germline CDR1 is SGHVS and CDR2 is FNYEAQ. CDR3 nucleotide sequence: TGTGCCAGCAGCTTTATCTCTGGAAACACCATATATTTT. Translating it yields CASSFISGNTIYF.

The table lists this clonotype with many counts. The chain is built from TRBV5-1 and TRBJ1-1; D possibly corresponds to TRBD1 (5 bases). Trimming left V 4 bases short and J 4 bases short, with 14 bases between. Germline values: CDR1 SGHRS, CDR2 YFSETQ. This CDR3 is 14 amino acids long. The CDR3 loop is CASSPPGVGTEAFF. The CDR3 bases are TGCGCCAGCAGCCCCCCGGGGGTAGGCACTGAAGCTTTCTTT. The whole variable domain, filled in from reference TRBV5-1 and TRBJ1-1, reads KAGVTQTPRYLIKTRGQQVTLSCSPISGHRSVSWYQQTPGQGLQFLFEYFSETQRNKGNFPGRFSGRQFSNSRSEMNVSTLELGDSALYLCASSPPGVGTEAFFGQGTRLTVV.

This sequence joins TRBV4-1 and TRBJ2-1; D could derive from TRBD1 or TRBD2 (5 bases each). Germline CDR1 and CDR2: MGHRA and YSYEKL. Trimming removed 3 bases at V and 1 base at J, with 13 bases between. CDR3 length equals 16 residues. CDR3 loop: CASSHFSGLSYNEQFF. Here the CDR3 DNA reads TGCGCCAGCAGCCATTTTTCGGGGCTATCCTACAATGAGCAGTTCTTC.

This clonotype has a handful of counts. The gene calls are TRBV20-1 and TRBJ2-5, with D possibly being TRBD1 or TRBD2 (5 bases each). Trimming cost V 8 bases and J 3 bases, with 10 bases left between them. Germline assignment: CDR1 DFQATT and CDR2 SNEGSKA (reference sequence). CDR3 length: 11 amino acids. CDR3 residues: CSQMGEETQYF. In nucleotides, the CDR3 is TGCAGTCAGATGGGGGAAGAGACCCAGTACTTC.

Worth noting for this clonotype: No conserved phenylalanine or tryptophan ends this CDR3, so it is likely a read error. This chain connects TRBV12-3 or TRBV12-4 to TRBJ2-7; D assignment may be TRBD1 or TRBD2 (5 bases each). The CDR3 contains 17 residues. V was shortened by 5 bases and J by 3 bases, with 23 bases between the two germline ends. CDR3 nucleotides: TGTGCCAGCAGTCGACATTCCCGGGTCCTGGGGGACTACGAGCAGTACCTC. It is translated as CASSRHSRVLGDYEQYL.